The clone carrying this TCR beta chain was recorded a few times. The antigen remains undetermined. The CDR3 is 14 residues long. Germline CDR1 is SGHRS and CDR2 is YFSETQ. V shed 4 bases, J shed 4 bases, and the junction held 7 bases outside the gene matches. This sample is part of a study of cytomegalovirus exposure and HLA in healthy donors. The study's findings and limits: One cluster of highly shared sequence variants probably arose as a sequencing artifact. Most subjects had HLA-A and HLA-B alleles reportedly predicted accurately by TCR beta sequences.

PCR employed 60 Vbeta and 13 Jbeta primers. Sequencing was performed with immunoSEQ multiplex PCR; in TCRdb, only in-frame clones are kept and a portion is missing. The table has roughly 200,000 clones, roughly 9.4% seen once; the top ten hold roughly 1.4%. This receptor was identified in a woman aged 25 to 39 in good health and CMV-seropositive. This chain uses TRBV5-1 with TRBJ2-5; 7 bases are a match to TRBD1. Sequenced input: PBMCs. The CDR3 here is CASSPMTGTETQYF. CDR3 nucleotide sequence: TGCGCCAGCAGCCCGATGACAGGGACAGAGACCCAGTACTTC.